This TCR beta chain emerged from a study of T cell responses to AZD1222 COVID-19 vaccine. Across the study: Doses given second, at about 4 or about 12 weeks, were pooled.

The table came from immunoSEQ multiplex PCR; TCRdb's copy has only in-frame clones and leaves some out. The sample has approximately 150,000 clones, roughly 90% seen once. As regards this clone: Its antigen remains unidentified.

General study results and limits: Repertoires were collected only later (after the peak T cell response had occurred). There were mostly white British donors and more females than males, and clonal diversity was possibly underestimated.

The CDR3 runs to 15 residues. V lost 3 bases and J lost 7, with 16 bases in between. Germline V gives CDR1 GTSNPN, CDR2 SVGIG (reference sequence). The specimen was peripheral blood, collected on day 0 of AZD1222 vaccination. This chain links TRBV30 with TRBJ1-6, with D tentatively TRBD1 (6 bases). This sequence was found in an adult in good health. The CDR3 DNA follows: TGTGCCTGGAGAGGCGGGGGGCGAGGAAATTCACCCCTCCACTTT. Its translation: CAWRGGGRGNSPLHF.